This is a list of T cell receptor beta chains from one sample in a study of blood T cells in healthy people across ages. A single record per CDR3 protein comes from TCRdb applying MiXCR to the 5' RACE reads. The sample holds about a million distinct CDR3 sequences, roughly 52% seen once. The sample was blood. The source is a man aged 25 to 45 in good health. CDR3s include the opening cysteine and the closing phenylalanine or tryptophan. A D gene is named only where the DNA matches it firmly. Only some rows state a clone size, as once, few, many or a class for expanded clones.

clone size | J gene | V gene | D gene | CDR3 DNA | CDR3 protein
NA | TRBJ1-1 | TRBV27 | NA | TGTGCCAGCGGGTCCCGGTTGAACACTGAAGCTTTCTTT | CASGSRLNTEAFF
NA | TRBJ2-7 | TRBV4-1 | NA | TGCGCCAGCAGCCAAGACAGGACTTTCCCGACCTACGAGCAGTACTTC | CASSQDRTFPTYEQYF
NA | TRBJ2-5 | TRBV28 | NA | TGTGCCAGCGCAAGAACGGGGCTTGCCAATGAGCAGTACTTC | CASARTGLANEQYF
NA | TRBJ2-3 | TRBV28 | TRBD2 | TGTGCCAGCGGCGTCGGGGGGGGTAGCACAGATACGCAGTATTTT | CASGVGGGSTDTQYF
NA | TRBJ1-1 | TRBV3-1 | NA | TGTGCCAGCAGCCAACGGGGTGTAGGTGAAGCTTTCTTT | CASSQRGVGEAFF
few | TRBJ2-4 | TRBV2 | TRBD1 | TGTGCCAGCAGTGACTGGACAGGGGAAAACATTCAGTACTTC | CASSDWTGENIQYF
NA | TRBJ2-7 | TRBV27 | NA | TGTGCCAGCAGTTCCACAGGGTACTATAGCTCCGAGCAGTACTTC | CASSSTGYYSSEQYF
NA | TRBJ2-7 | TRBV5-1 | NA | TGCGCCAGCAGCTTGGAGGCAGGACCCTACGAGCAGTACTTC | CASSLEAGPYEQYF
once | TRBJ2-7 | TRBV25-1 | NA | TGTGCCAGCAGAGAAGGGGTCGAGCAGTACTTC | CASREGVEQYF
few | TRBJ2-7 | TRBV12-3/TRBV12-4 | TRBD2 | TGTGCCAGCAGTGCTTCTAGCGGTGCTCACGAGCAGTACTTC | CASSASSGAHEQYF
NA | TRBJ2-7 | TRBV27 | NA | TGTGCCAGCAGCCGGGACGGTCGAGGGCTCTACGAGCAGTACTTC | CASSRDGRGLYEQYF
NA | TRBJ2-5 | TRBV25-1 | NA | TGTGCCAGCGGAGCGGGCGCCAATAAAGAGACCCAGTACTTC | CASGAGANKETQYF
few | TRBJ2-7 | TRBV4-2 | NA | TGTGCCAGCAGCCAAGAAGAGTACGGAGACTCCTACGAGCAGTACTTC | CASSQEEYGDSYEQYF
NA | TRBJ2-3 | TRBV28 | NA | TGTGCCAGCAGCACCTGGGGCCGAGGCACAGATACGCAGTATTTT | CASSTWGRGTDTQYF
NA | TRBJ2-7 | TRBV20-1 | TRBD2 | TGCAGTGCCGGGACTAGCGGGGCTCCCTACGAGCAGTACTTC | CSAGTSGAPYEQYF
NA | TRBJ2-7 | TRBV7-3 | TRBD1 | TGTGCCAGCAGCTTATCAGCAGGGGGCCGAAACTACGAGCAGTACTTC | CASSLSAGGRNYEQYF
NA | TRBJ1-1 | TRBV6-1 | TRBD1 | TGTGCCAGCAGCTTTAGCCGGGACAGCACTGAAGCTTTCTTT | CASSFSRDSTEAFF
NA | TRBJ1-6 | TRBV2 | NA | TGTGCCAGCAGTGTGTCGGGGGCCCTCTATAATTCACCCCTCCACTTT | CASSVSGALYNSPLHF
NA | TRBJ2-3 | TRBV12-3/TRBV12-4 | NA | TGTGCCAGCAGCCCACCGACTAACACAGATACGCAGTATTTT | CASSPPTNTDTQYF
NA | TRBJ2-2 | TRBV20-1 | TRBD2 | TGCAGTGCTTCTAGCGGGGGGGACACCGGGGAGCTGTTTTTT | CSASSGGDTGELFF
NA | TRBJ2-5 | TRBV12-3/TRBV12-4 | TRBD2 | TGTGCCAGCAGGAAAGCGGGAGGACAAGAGACCCAGTACTTC | CASRKAGGQETQYF
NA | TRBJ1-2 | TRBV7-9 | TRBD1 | TGTGCCAGCAGCTTAACGGGACAGACCTATGACTACACCTTC | CASSLTGQTYDYTF
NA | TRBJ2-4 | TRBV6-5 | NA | TGTGCCAGCAGGCCCGAGTCCCGGGGAGTGGAGCAGTACTTC | CASRPESRGVEQYF
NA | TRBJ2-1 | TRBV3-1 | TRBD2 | TGTGCCAGCAGCCAGCGCGGGACTAGCGGGGTCTACAATGAGCAGTTCTTC | CASSQRGTSGVYNEQFF
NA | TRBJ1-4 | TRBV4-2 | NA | TGTGCCAGCAGCCATGAGGACTATGAAAAACTGTTTTTT | CASSHEDYEKLFF
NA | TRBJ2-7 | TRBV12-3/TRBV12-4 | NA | TGTGCCAGCAGTTTACCCAGGGCCAACTACGAGCAGTACTTC | CASSLPRANYEQYF
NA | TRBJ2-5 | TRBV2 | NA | TGTGCCAGCTACGGGGAGACCCAGTACTTC | CASYGETQYF
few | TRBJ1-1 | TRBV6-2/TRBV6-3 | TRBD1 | TGTGCCAGCAGAGGGACAGGGGTGAACACTGAAGCTTTCTTT | CASRGTGVNTEAFF
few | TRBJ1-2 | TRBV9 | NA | TGTGCCAGCAGCGTAGGAGGGGAACCCTATGGCTACACCTTC | CASSVGGEPYGYTF
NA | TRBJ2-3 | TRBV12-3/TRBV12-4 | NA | TGTGCCAGCAGTTTGAGGAGTGAGGCAGATACGCAGTATTTT | CASSLRSEADTQYF
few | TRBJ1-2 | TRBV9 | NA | TGTGCCAGCAGAAACGCGGCGGAGGGTAACTATGGCTACACCTTC | CASRNAAEGNYGYTF
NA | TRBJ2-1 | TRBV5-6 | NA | TGTGCCAGCAGCTCGAGGTTATTGTTCGAGGGTAGTGGTAATGAGCAGTTCTTC | CASSSRLLFEGSGNEQFF